This entry lists 18 T cell receptor beta chains sequenced from one sample in a study of cytomegalovirus exposure and HLA in healthy donors. The PCR contained 60 Vbeta and 13 Jbeta primers. The repertoire was sequenced with immunoSEQ multiplex PCR; TCRdb's copy has only in-frame clones and lacks some. The profile shows about 180,000 clones, 60% to 85% of them singletons. Specimen: PBMCs. The source of these receptors is a male donor in good health and CMV-seronegative.

This rearrangement joins TRBV30 to TRBJ1-1, with 9 bases fitting TRBD1. Trimming at V came to 2 bases and at J to 11 bases, leaving 12 bases not matched to a gene. Germline V gives CDR1 GTSNPN, CDR2 SVGIG (reference sequence). This CDR3 spans 14 amino acids. CDR3 in DNA: TGTGCCTGGAGTTCCGGGACAGGGAGAGGTCGTGCTTTCTTT. It codes for CAWSSGTGRGRAFF.

In DNA form, the CDR3 reads TGTGCCAGCAGCCAGAGGGGGTTAGCGGGGGGGCGGTACAATGAGCAGTTCTTC. This codes for CASSQRGLAGGRYNEQFF. This chain uses TRBV7-8 with TRBJ2-1; 11 nucleotides match TRBD2. The V gene end was trimmed by 5 bases and the J gene end by 4 bases; junction bases not matched to a gene: 13. Looked up from germline, CDR1 is SGHVS and CDR2 is FQNEAQ. The length of the CDR3 is 18 residues.

The chain employs TRBV28 and TRBJ1-2; 9 nucleotides line up with TRBD1. The CDR3 is made up of 15 amino acids. CDR1 is MDHEN and CDR2 is SYDVKM in the germline V gene. Trimming at V came to 7 bases and at J to 3 bases, leaving 9 bases not matched to a gene. In DNA, the CDR3 is TGTGCCAGCACCGAGGGGACAGGGACCCACTATGGCTACACCTTC. Translating it yields CASTEGTGTHYGYTF.

This clone has only one observation. The chain recombines TRBV19 with TRBJ2-3; D call uncertain. CDR1 and CDR2 from the germline V gene are LNHDA and SQIVND (reference sequence). Trimming cost V 1 base and J 1 base, with 3 bases left between them. The CDR3 length is 13 residues. The DNA for the CDR3 is TGTGCCAGTAGTATAGCTGGCACAGATACGCAGTATTTT. It is translated as CASSIAGTDTQYF.

For this clone: At one boundary the junction diverges from the germline segment, which might be a read error. The sample carries other DNA sequences with the same CDR3. The chain has TRBV18 and TRBJ1-3; the D is unclear. CDR3 length: 16 amino acids. The germline gives CDR1 KGHSH, CDR2 LQKENI. CDR3 in amino acids: CASSPAGIRLGNTIYF. The CDR3 bases are TGTGCCAGCTCACCTGCCGGGATCAGGCTAGGAAACACTATATATTTT. Variable domain in full (rest from reference TRBV18 and TRBJ1-3): NAGVMQNPRHLVRRRGQEARLRCSPMKGHSHVYWYRQLPEEGLKFMVYLQKENIIDESGMPKERFSAEFPKEGPSILRIQQVVRGDSAAYFCASSPAGIRLGNTIYFGEGSWLTVV.

The rearrangement uses TRBV7-2 and TRBJ2-5; perhaps TRBD1 as D (6 bases). This CDR3 is built from 13 residues. CDR1 is SGHTA and CDR2 is FQGNSA in the germline V gene. V dropped 1 base and J dropped 7 bases, with 10 bases sitting between them. Written as DNA, the CDR3 is TGTGCCAGCAGCTTAGGGACAGAAGGGACCCAGTACTTC. Its translation: CASSLGTEGTQYF.

The chain is built from TRBV5-1 and TRBJ2-5; no clear D. CDR3 length: 12 amino acids. V was cut by 3 bases and J by 0 bases, with 3 bases left in between. CDR1 SGHRS and CDR2 YFSETQ come from the germline V gene. CDR3 nucleotides: TGCGCCAGCAGCTCTAACCAAGAGACCCAGTACTTC. It specifies CASSSNQETQYF.

The chain is built from TRBV5-1 and TRBJ1-1; 8 nucleotides align to TRBD1. The CDR3 is 15 amino acids. Losses at the gene ends were 5 bases for V and 3 bases for J; bases not matched to a gene: 9. In germline, CDR1 is SGHRS, CDR2 YFSETQ. CDR3 nucleotides: TGCGCCAGCAGACCCCCTACAGGGGGGGACACTGAAGCTTTCTTT. It encodes CASRPPTGGDTEAFF.

The V and J genes are TRBV6-5 and TRBJ2-1; TRBD2 agrees at 11 bases. Germline assignment: CDR1 MNHEY and CDR2 SVGAGI. This CDR3 has 13 amino acids. J lost 13 bases, V lost 0 bases, and 2 bases had no gene match. CDR3 nucleotide sequence: TGTGCCAGCAGTTACTCGGGACTAGCGGATCAGTTCTTC. Protein: CASSYSGLADQFF.

This chain links TRBV5-6 with TRBJ2-5, with a possible D match to TRBD1 (6 bases). The CDR3 extends over 13 amino acids. The germline V gene has CDR1 SGHDT and CDR2 YYEEEE. Trimming shortened V by 2 bases and J by 4 bases, and 9 bases separated the two germline ends. The DNA of the CDR3 is TGTGCCAGCAGCTTAGGACAGCGAGAGACCCAGTACTTC. This codes for CASSLGQRETQYF.

This clone showed up just a few times. The V and J genes are TRBV19 and TRBJ1-5, with D possibly TRBD1 on 6 matching bases. Germline V gives CDR1 LNHDA, CDR2 SQIVND (reference sequence). The CDR3 runs to 16 residues. V was trimmed by 3 bases and J by 8 bases, leaving 20 bases between them. The CDR3 DNA is TGTGCCAGTAGTATTCCGGGGCGGGGGGGGCTGGAGCCCCAGCATTTT. This translates into CASSIPGRGGLEPQHF.

The V call is TRBV19, the J call TRBJ2-1, with TRBD2 matching 9 bases. The CDR3 length is 15 residues. V lost 8 bases, J lost 3 bases, and 8 bases stayed unmatched. CDR1 and CDR2 from the germline V gene are LNHDA and SQIVND (reference sequence). This chain's CDR3 is CASGTSTKSYNEQFF. CDR3 DNA sequence: TGTGCCAGTGGGACTAGCACAAAGAGCTACAATGAGCAGTTCTTC.

The V and J genes are TRBV29-1 and TRBJ1-3; no clear D gene. There are 12 residues in the CDR3. In germline, CDR1 is SQVTM, CDR2 ANQGSEA. The germline V and J ends were trimmed by 6 bases and 0 bases, with 6 bases remaining between them. CDR3 region: CSVVSSGNTIYF. The CDR3, as DNA: TGCAGCGTCGTCTCCTCTGGAAACACCATATATTTT.

The chain carries TRBV28 and TRBJ2-3, with a possible D match to TRBD2 (6 bases). Germline assignment: CDR1 MDHEN and CDR2 SYDVKM. The CDR3 covers 16 residues. V was shortened by 7 bases and J by 4 bases, with 21 bases between the two germline ends. The CDR3 bases are TGTGCCAGCACCCCCAACCTTGGGCGGGACCCAGATACGCAGTATTTT. As protein: CASTPNLGRDPDTQYF.

J is TRBJ1-5 and V is TRBV6-6, with D perhaps TRBD1 (5 bases). V gave up 8 bases and J gave up 7 bases, with 15 bases separating them. This CDR3 has 13 residues. Germline-derived CDR1 and CDR2 are MNHNY and SVGAGI (reference sequence). The CDR3 bases are TGTGCCAGCGGTGCGACAGCCGGCCAGCCCCAGCATTTT. Its protein product is CASGATAGQPQHF.

This clone was seen a handful of times. The rearrangement joins TRBV7-9 to TRBJ1-5; possible D gene TRBD1, 6 bases. The CDR3 is made up of 13 amino acids. V shed 6 bases and J shed 4 bases, with 10 bases lying between them. The V gene's germline CDR1 is SEHNR and CDR2 FQNEAQ (reference sequence). This CDR3 reads CASSYRENQPQHF. The CDR3 DNA reads TGTGCCAGCAGTTACAGGGAGAATCAGCCCCAGCATTTT.

This sequence joins TRBV7-2 and TRBJ2-2, with D unclear. V was pared by 2 bases and J by 1 base, with 5 bases between. This CDR3 has 14 amino acids. Germline V gives CDR1 SGHTA, CDR2 FQGNSA. CDR3 sequence (DNA): TGTGCCAGCAGCTTAATACTGAACACCGGGGAGCTGTTTTTT. Protein: CASSLILNTGELFF.

The chain joins TRBV4-1 to TRBJ1-6; 8 bases line up with TRBD1. The J segment lost 6 bases and the V segment lost 2 bases, leaving 3 bases of the junction unmatched. In germline, CDR1 is MGHRA, CDR2 YSYEKL. This CDR3 has 15 amino acids. CDR3 nucleotide sequence: TGCGCCAGCAGCCAACTAGGACAGGGTAATTCACCCCTCCACTTT. This codes for CASSQLGQGNSPLHF.